The 30 T cell receptor beta chains given below trace back to one sample, sequenced in a study of cytomegalovirus exposure and HLA in healthy donors. Use of 60 Vbeta and 13 Jbeta primers characterized the PCR. Data came from immunoSEQ multiplex PCR; TCRdb stores just in-frame clones and leaves some out. This table holds nearly 200,000 clones, around four fifths found once. Sequenced: PBMCs. The receptor set was obtained from a woman aged 50 to 65 in good health and CMV-seropositive.

V is TRBV28 and J is TRBJ2-3; 12 bases are a match to TRBD2. This CDR3 region has 17 residues. Germline V CDR1 and CDR2: MDHEN, SYDVKM. V shed 3 bases, J shed 1 base, and the junction held 5 bases outside the gene matches. CDR3 nucleotide sequence: TGTGCCAGCAGTTTGACTAGCGGGAGTATGGGCACAGATACGCAGTATTTT. Translating it yields CASSLTSGSMGTDTQYF.

This chain uses TRBV2 with TRBJ2-1; 14 bases match TRBD2. The CDR3 is made up of 19 amino acids. After removal of 6 bases from V and 2 bases from J, the junction contained 12 bases not matched to a gene. CDR1 SNHLY and CDR2 FYNNEI come from the germline V gene. In nucleotides, the CDR3 is TGTGCCAGCAGACCTACGGGACTAGCGGGAGCCAGCGCCTACAATGAGCAGTTCTTC. Its translation: CASRPTGLAGASAYNEQFF. The whole variable domain, remainder taken from reference TRBV2 and TRBJ2-1, is EPEVTQTPSHQVTQMGQEVILRCVPISNHLYFYWYRQILGQKVEFLVSFYNNEISEKSEIFDDQFSVERPDGSNFTLKIRSTKLEDSAMYFCASRPTGLAGASAYNEQFFGPGTRLTVL.

The chain couples TRBV7-6 to TRBJ1-1; D not certain. The CDR3 is made up of 14 amino acids. Germline lookup yields CDR1 SGHVS and CDR2 FNYEAQ. The ends were cut back, 5 bases at V and 7 bases at J, with 17 bases in the middle. The CDR3: CASSRDPRGGEAFF. The CDR3 DNA follows: TGTGCCAGCAGCCGAGATCCCCGTGGAGGTGAAGCTTTCTTT. Using reference TRBV7-6 and TRBJ1-1 for the parts outside the CDR3, the full variable domain is GAGVSQSPRYKVTKRGQDVALRCDPISGHVSLYWYRQALGQGPEFLTYFNYEAQQDKSGLPNDRFSAERPEGSISTLTIQRTEQRDSAMYRCASSRDPRGGEAFFGQGTRLTVV.

The rearrangement joins TRBV4-2 to TRBJ2-7; 9 bases agree with TRBD2. The CDR3 is made up of 18 amino acids. Germline-derived CDR1 and CDR2 are LGHNA and YNFKEQ. The V segment lost 1 base and the J segment 5 bases; nucleotides outside the gene matches: 15. CDR3 bases: TGTGCCAGCAGCCAAGCCCGGGCGGCGGGAGGGCCGACGGACGAGCAGTACTTC. Translated, it gives CASSQARAAGGPTDEQYF.

V gene TRBV18 combines with J gene TRBJ1-5; D is undetermined. Between the trimmed V and J ends, which lost 3 bases and 6 bases, there was a span of 15 bases. The length of the CDR3 is 15 residues. Germline lookup yields CDR1 KGHSH and CDR2 LQKENI. DNA for the CDR3: TGTGCCAGCTCACCCGGGGTCAGCACGGGTCAGCCCCAGCATTTT. Its translation: CASSPGVSTGQPQHF.

The chain employs TRBV15 and TRBJ2-1; the match to TRBD2 covers 7 bases. This CDR3 contains 15 residues. Trimming removed 5 bases from V and 2 bases from J; junction bases left unmatched: 6. Germline assignment: CDR1 LNHNV and CDR2 YYDKDF (reference sequence). DNA for the CDR3: TGTGCCACCAGCGGGGGGGTGAGCGCCTACAATGAGCAGTTCTTC. Its protein is CATSGGVSAYNEQFF.

This clone was observed a handful of times. The V gene is TRBV27, the J gene TRBJ2-2; no firm D call. From germline, CDR1 is MNHEY and CDR2 SMNVEV (reference sequence). V was pared by 7 bases and J by 3 bases, with 9 bases between. The CDR3 is made up of 13 amino acids. CDR3 protein: CASTNGYTGELFF. In DNA form, the CDR3 reads TGTGCCAGCACTAACGGTTACACCGGGGAGCTGTTTTTT.

The chain combines TRBV30 with TRBJ2-3; D remains ambiguous. The CDR3 spans 13 residues. The germline V gene has CDR1 GTSNPN and CDR2 SVGIG (reference sequence). Trimming removed 4 bases at V and 1 base at J, with 9 bases between. DNA for the CDR3: TGTGCCTGGAAGTTAAGCGGCACAGATACGCAGTATTTT. Its protein is CAWKLSGTDTQYF. Full variable domain (remainder filled in from reference TRBV30 and TRBJ2-3): SQTIHQWPATLVQPVGSPLSLECTVEGTSNPNLYWYRQAAGRGLQLLFYSVGIGQISSEVPQNLSASRPQDRQFILSSKKLLLSDSGFYLCAWKLSGTDTQYFGPGTRLTVL.

The V and J genes are TRBV2 and TRBJ2-7; 7 bases fit TRBD1. Germline CDR1 and CDR2: SNHLY and FYNNEI. The CDR3 loop spans 13 amino acids. Trimming removed 6 bases from V and 3 bases from J; junction bases left unmatched: 5. In nucleotides, the CDR3 is TGTGCCAGCAGCGGGGACAGAAACTACGAGCAGTACTTC. Its translation: CASSGDRNYEQYF.

The V gene is TRBV29-1, the J gene TRBJ1-2; TRBD1 is a possible D gene (5 bases). Trimming pared 7 bases from V and 3 bases from J, leaving 15 bases between. CDR1 and CDR2 from the germline V gene are SQVTM and ANQGSEA. The CDR3 has 13 amino acids. The CDR3 here is CSAARGGYYGYTF. The CDR3 DNA reads TGCAGCGCCGCTAGGGGCGGTTACTATGGCTACACCTTC. The full variable domain, in which reference TRBV29-1 and TRBJ1-2 provide the parts outside the CDR3, is SAVISQKPSRDICQRGTSLTIQCQVDSQVTMMFWYRQQPGQSLTLIATANQGSEATYESGFVIDKFPISRPNLTFSTLTVSNMSPEDSSIYLCSAARGGYYGYTFGSGTRLTVV.

V and J are TRBV6-5 and TRBJ2-2, with TRBD2 matching 11 bases. This CDR3 comprises 15 residues. The J segment lost 6 bases and the V segment lost 6 bases, leaving 6 bases of the junction unmatched. The germline gives CDR1 MNHEY, CDR2 SVGAGI. The CDR3 region has the DNA TGTGCCAGCAGAACCGGGACTAGCGGTCCCGGGGAGCTGTTTTTT. This gives the protein CASRTGTSGPGELFF.

In its sample, this clone was seen a few times. V usage is TRBV5-8 and J usage is TRBJ2-7; 9 nucleotides agree with TRBD1. CDR3 size: 18 residues. Germline values: CDR1 SGHTS, CDR2 YDEGEE. Losses at the gene ends were 0 bases for V and 5 bases for J; bases not matched to a gene: 15. The CDR3 nucleotides are TGTGCCAGCAGCTTGGCCGGGGGACAGGGCCTTGCTTGGGACGAGCAGTACTTC. Translated, it gives CASSLAGGQGLAWDEQYF. Using reference TRBV5-8 and TRBJ2-7 for the parts outside the CDR3, the full variable domain is EAGVTQSPTHLIKTRGQQATLRCSPISGHTSVYWYQQALGLGLQFLLWYDEGEERNRGNFPPRFSGRQFPNYSSELNVNALELEDSALYLCASSLAGGQGLAWDEQYFGPGTRLTVT.

This clone was found a few times. The rearrangement joins TRBV18 to TRBJ2-7; 9 nucleotides line up with TRBD1. The CDR3 contains 14 residues. The V and J ends lost 6 bases and 5 bases, in that order; junction bases with no gene match: 8. From germline, CDR1 is KGHSH and CDR2 LQKENI. Written as DNA, the CDR3 is TGTGCCAGCTCGATGCCGGGACAGGGCCACGAGCAGTACTTC. Protein: CASSMPGQGHEQYF.

This clone appeared once. The J gene is TRBJ1-2, the V gene TRBV4-3; 9 positions agree with TRBD1. Germline CDR1 LGHNA, CDR2 YSLEER. The ends lost 1 base at V and 8 bases at J; junction bases unmatched: 8. The CDR3 is 15 residues long. The DNA of the CDR3 is TGCGCCAGCAGCCAAGGGCAGGACAGGGGAGACGGCTACACCTTC. Amino acids: CASSQGQDRGDGYTF.

The chain employs TRBV28 and TRBJ2-3, with TRBD1 identical over 8 bases. The CDR3 is 13 amino acids. V was pared by 8 bases and J by 7 bases, with 8 bases of the junction left unmatched. Germline V CDR1 and CDR2: MDHEN, SYDVKM. The CDR3 loop is CASGGQGLNTQYF. DNA for the CDR3: TGTGCCAGCGGTGGACAGGGACTGAATACGCAGTATTTT. The variable domain in full, completed from reference TRBV28 and TRBJ2-3, reads DVKVTQSSRYLVKRTGEKVFLECVQDMDHENMFWYRQDPGLGLRLIYFSYDVKMKEKGDIPEGYSVSREKKERFSLILESASTNQTSMYLCASGGQGLNTQYFGPGTRLTVL.

This chain joins TRBV2 and TRBJ1-2; 7 nucleotides line up with TRBD1. V shed 5 bases and J 4 bases; nucleotides not matched to a gene: 1. CDR3 size: 12 residues. Germline assignment: CDR1 SNHLY and CDR2 FYNNEI. The CDR3 is CASSRQGYGYTF. CDR3 DNA sequence: TGTGCCAGCAGTAGACAGGGCTATGGCTACACCTTC.

The CDR3, as DNA: TGTGCCAGCAGTTTTAATCCCACATCCCCGGGCCAGGGCTATGGCTACACCTTC. Its translation is CASSFNPTSPGQGYGYTF. This chain joins TRBV27 and TRBJ1-2; D may be TRBD1 (5 bases). In germline, CDR1 is MNHEY, CDR2 SMNVEV (reference sequence). V was clipped by 3 bases and J by 4 bases, with 24 bases between them. This CDR3 comprises 18 residues.

The chain links TRBV5-1 to TRBJ2-1; the match to TRBD2 covers 9 bases. The CDR3 is made up of 15 amino acids. After removal of 4 bases from V and 0 bases from J, the junction contained 2 bases not matched to a gene. The germline V gene encodes CDR1 SGHRS and CDR2 YFSETQ. CDR3 sequence reads: CASSPTSGSYNEQFF. The CDR3 region has the DNA TGCGCCAGCAGCCCGACTAGCGGCTCCTACAATGAGCAGTTCTTC.

The chain recombines TRBV6-6 with TRBJ1-3; 11 nucleotides match TRBD1. Germline CDR1 is MNHNY and CDR2 is SVGAGI (reference sequence). J lost 8 bases, V lost 2 bases, and 8 bases had no gene match. The CDR3 has 16 amino acids. In DNA, the CDR3 is TGTGCCAGCAGTTACATGGGGACAGGGGGTGACGACACCATATATTTT. This translates into CASSYMGTGGDDTIYF.

The chain couples TRBV7-2 to TRBJ2-1; 8 positions agree with TRBD1. CDR3 length: 17 amino acids. Germline V lookup: CDR1 SGHTA, CDR2 FQGNSA. J gave up 1 base and V 2 bases, and 7 bases lay outside the gene matches. This chain's CDR3 is CASSLTGTGLSYNEQFF. CDR3 DNA: TGTGCCAGCAGCTTAACCGGGACAGGTTTATCCTACAATGAGCAGTTCTTC.

This clone was counted between two and nine times. V is TRBV6-1 and J is TRBJ2-6; D call uncertain. V lost 10 bases and J 4 bases, leaving 14 bases between the germline ends. Germline CDR1 MNHNS, CDR2 SASEGT. The CDR3 runs to 14 residues. The CDR3 DNA sequence: TGTGCCACCCCTATCGTCTCGGGGGCCAACGTCCTGACTTTC. Translating gives CATPIVSGANVLTF.

The chain carries TRBV5-5 and TRBJ2-7; D is uncertain. CDR3 length equals 15 residues. Trimming shortened V by 0 bases and J by 4 bases, and 14 bases separated the two germline ends. The V gene's germline CDR1 is SGHKS and CDR2 YYEKEE (reference sequence). In DNA form, the CDR3 reads TGTGCCAGCAGCTTGGCGGCAGGCCTTGGGTACGAGCAGTACTTC. Amino acids: CASSLAAGLGYEQYF.

This clone was observed a handful of times. One end of the junction is discordant with germline, which a read error may explain. The chain carries TRBV19 and TRBJ2-4; D possibly corresponds to TRBD2 (5 bases). CDR3 length: 16 residues. CDR1 LNHDA and CDR2 SQIVND come from the germline V gene (reference sequence). The CDR3 DNA is TGTGCCAGTAGTATAGGGACGGCTCTAGCCAAAAACAGTCAGTACTTC. Its translation is CASSIGTALAKNSQYF.

This chain uses TRBV27 with TRBJ1-5, with D unclear. CDR1 and CDR2 (germline): MNHEY, SMNVEV (reference sequence). With 6 bases removed from V and 3 bases from J, the gap between germline ends came to 9 bases. The CDR3 length is 13 residues. The CDR3 bases are TGTGCCAGCAGGGGCCCTTACAATCAGCCCCAGCATTTT. Translated, it gives CASRGPYNQPQHF.

The gene calls are TRBV4-3 and TRBJ2-7, with a tentative D call TRBD1 (6 bases). CDR3 size: 15 residues. CDR1 and CDR2 from the germline V gene are LGHNA and YSLEER. Trimming took 0 bases from V and 4 from J, leaving 13 bases between them. CDR3 DNA: TGCGCCAGCAGCCAAGATGCGGACAGTACTTACGAGCAGTACTTC. It translates to CASSQDADSTYEQYF.

This sequence joins TRBV9 and TRBJ2-7; 9 bases fit TRBD1. Germline V gene data show CDR1 as SGDLS and CDR2 as YYNGEE. The junction had 2 bases not matched to a gene; V was cut back by 2 bases and J by 5 bases. This CDR3 comprises 13 residues. DNA for the CDR3: TGTGCCAGCAGCGTTGACAGGGGGGACGAGCAGTACTTC. This translates into CASSVDRGDEQYF.

On this clone: The sample has other DNA sequences that encode this CDR3 too. The gene calls are TRBV28 and TRBJ1-5, with TRBD1 identical over 10 bases. Germline V gene sequence: CDR1 MDHEN, CDR2 SYDVKM. Trimming at V came to 4 bases and at J to 2 bases, leaving 2 bases not matched to a gene. This CDR3 region has 15 residues. The CDR3 DNA is TGTGCCAGCAGTTCCGGGACAGGGGGCAATCAGCCCCAGCATTTT. The encoded protein is CASSSGTGGNQPQHF.

The genes are TRBV5-4 and TRBJ2-5; 11 positions match TRBD2. The CDR3 has 17 amino acids. The V segment lost 3 bases and the J segment 1 base; nucleotides outside the gene matches: 8. Germline-derived CDR1 and CDR2 are SGHNT and YYREEE (reference sequence). This CDR3 is CASSSGRSGGAQETQYF. Written as DNA, the CDR3 is TGTGCCAGCAGCTCCGGACGTAGCGGGGGGGCCCAAGAGACCCAGTACTTC.

The gene calls are TRBV5-1 and TRBJ2-1; D uncertain. The germline V gene has CDR1 SGHRS and CDR2 YFSETQ. Trimming stripped 3 bases from V and 5 bases from J, with 9 bases between. CDR3 length: 13 residues. Written as DNA, the CDR3 is TGCGCCAGCAGCTGGGCAAGTCACAATGAGCAGTTCTTC. Protein product: CASSWASHNEQFF.

The J gene is TRBJ2-6, the V gene TRBV4-1; TRBD1 might be the D (6 bases). Trimming removed 3 bases from V and 6 bases from J, with 15 bases in between. Germline CDR1 MGHRA, CDR2 YSYEKL. The CDR3 loop spans 16 amino acids. Here the CDR3 DNA reads TGCGCCAGCAGCCAGCCAATCAACAGGGAGGCCAACGTCCTGACTTTC. Translation gives CASSQPINREANVLTF.